What follows are 19 T cell receptor beta chains derived from one specimen sequenced in a study of regulatory T cells in long-lasting Graves disease. Stated time point: persistent/refractory GD, antithyroid drugs over 5 years with positive TRAb. TCR sequences were obtained from RNA taken from PBMCs. Combining iRepertoire HTBI primers with Arm-PCR of CDR3 regions, the authors built TCR beta libraries. MiXCR, applied by TCRdb to the multiplex PCR reads, yields one record per CDR3 protein. Here the sample spans more than 650,000 distinct CDR3 sequences, about 30% being singletons. This sample comprised peripheral blood mononuclear cells (PBMCs), obtained when the disease was refractory, from a patient treated with antithyroid drugs. These receptor sequences come from a female donor with Graves disease.

V and J are TRBV29-1 and TRBJ2-7, with 8 nucleotides matching TRBD1. In germline, CDR1 is SQVTM, CDR2 ANQGSEA. Trimming took 2 bases from V and 10 from J; bases not matched to a gene: 10. CDR3 length: 13 residues. This chain's CDR3 is CSVEIGAGGDQYF. CDR3 nucleotides: TGCAGCGTTGAAATCGGGGCAGGGGGCGATCAGTACTTC.

This clonotype was found a few times. V usage is TRBV6-1 and J usage is TRBJ2-7; D uncertain. The CDR3 is 13 residues long. With 10 bases removed from V and 9 bases from J, the gap between germline ends came to 22 bases. Per the germline V gene, CDR1 is MNHNS and CDR2 is SASEGT. Written as DNA, the CDR3 is TGTGCCACCCTCCCGCAGACGAAGATCGGGCAGTACTTC. It specifies CATLPQTKIGQYF.

Only a few counts were recorded for this clonotype. The chain employs TRBV3-1 and TRBJ1-6, with unresolved D. The CDR3 length is 15 residues. The germline CDR1 and CDR2 sequences are LGHDT and YNNKEL (reference sequence). V shed 1 base and J shed 9 bases, with 13 bases lying between them. This CDR3 reads CASSQVRGPLSPLHF. The CDR3 DNA is TGTGCCAGCAGCCAAGTTCGAGGCCCCCTTTCACCCCTCCACTTT.

This clonotype was recorded at least ten times. The rearrangement joins TRBV6-2 or TRBV6-3 to TRBJ2-5; D ambiguous. The CDR3 consists of 14 residues. Deletions cut 0 bases from V and 1 base from J, with 6 bases between. Looked up from germline, CDR1 is MNHEY and CDR2 is SVGEGT. The CDR3 sequence: CASSYSSTQETQYF. CDR3 nucleotides: TGTGCCAGCAGTTACTCGTCCACCCAAGAGACCCAGTACTTC.

The gene calls are TRBV2 and TRBJ1-2, with D tentatively TRBD1 (5 bases). V lost 4 bases to trimming and J lost 4 bases, with 13 bases between them. Per the germline V gene, CDR1 is SNHLY and CDR2 is FYNNEI. The CDR3 loop spans 14 amino acids. CDR3 nucleotide sequence: TGTGCCAGCAGTGCGTCCGGGGCGGGCTATGGCTACACCTTC. Amino acid sequence: CASSASGAGYGYTF. Based on the CDR3 plus reference TRBV2 and TRBJ1-2, the full variable domain is EPEVTQTPSHQVTQMGQEVILRCVPISNHLYFYWYRQILGQKVEFLVSFYNNEISEKSEIFDDQFSVERPDGSNFTLKIRSTKLEDSAMYFCASSASGAGYGYTFGSGTRLTVV.

This clonotype was seen a few times. This chain connects TRBV2 to TRBJ1-4; 9 nucleotides agree with TRBD1. The trim removed 10 bases at V and 3 bases at J, leaving 3 bases unmatched. Per germline, CDR1 SNHLY and CDR2 FYNNEI. CDR3 length equals 13 residues. The CDR3: CATRQGANEKLFF. The CDR3 coding sequence is TGTGCCACCCGACAGGGGGCTAATGAAAAACTGTTTTTT.

This clonotype has only a few counts. The gene calls are TRBV27 and TRBJ1-5, with a weak D call TRBD1 (5 bases). The germline V and J ends were trimmed by 2 bases and 9 bases, with 11 bases remaining between them. The CDR3 covers 13 residues. Germline V gives CDR1 MNHEY, CDR2 SMNVEV (reference sequence). The CDR3 DNA reads as TGTGCCAGCAGTTTAAGGCAGGGATGGCCCCAGCATTTT. The encoded protein is CASSLRQGWPQHF.

The chain combines TRBV5-4 with TRBJ1-2; tentatively, D is TRBD1 (5 bases). Trimming shortened V by 3 bases and J by 5 bases, and 17 bases separated the two germline ends. This CDR3 has 15 amino acids. Germline V gives CDR1 SGHNT, CDR2 YYREEE (reference sequence). CDR3 protein: CASSSLSARGYGYTF. DNA for the CDR3: TGTGCCAGCAGCTCCTTATCCGCGCGGGGGTATGGCTACACCTTC.

The chain recombines TRBV29-1 with TRBJ1-5; D uncertain. V lost 4 bases and J lost 7, with 8 bases in between. The CDR3 length is 11 residues. Germline V CDR1 and CDR2: SQVTM, ANQGSEA. CDR3 DNA sequence: TGCAGCGTTGGCGTAGGACAGCCCCAGCATTTT. Amino acid sequence: CSVGVGQPQHF.

The chain is built from TRBV13 and TRBJ1-1; 10 bases match TRBD1. This CDR3 comprises 15 residues. The junction had 3 bases not matched to a gene; V was cut back by 2 bases and J by 3 bases. Germline V gene sequence: CDR1 PRHDT, CDR2 FYEKMQ (reference sequence). The CDR3 DNA is TGTGCCAGCAGCTTAAGACAGGGGGCGTACACTGAAGCTTTCTTT. This translates into CASSLRQGAYTEAFF.

J is TRBJ2-2 and V is TRBV11-2; D may match TRBD1 or TRBD2 (5 bases each). The germline V and J ends were trimmed by 1 base and 4 bases, with 10 bases remaining between them. Germline assignment: CDR1 SGHAT and CDR2 FQNNGV. The CDR3 loop spans 15 amino acids. CDR3 in DNA: TGTGCCAGCAGCTTAGTCACGGGACCCACCGGGGAGCTGTTTTTT. Protein product: CASSLVTGPTGELFF.

Only a few counts were recorded for this clonotype. The chain recombines TRBV12-3 or TRBV12-4 with TRBJ2-4; 14 nucleotides line up with TRBD2. The CDR3 runs to 15 residues. The ends lost 8 bases at V and 7 bases at J; junction bases unmatched: 7. CDR3 amino acids: CASSGTSGSENIQYF. In DNA, the CDR3 is TGTGCCAGCTCCGGGACTAGCGGGAGTGAGAACATTCAGTACTTC.

The DNA for the CDR3 is TGTGCCAGCTCGGGACGGCTGAACACCGGGGAGCTGTTTTTT. Its protein product is CASSGRLNTGELFF. J is TRBJ2-2 and V is TRBV5-6; either TRBD1 or TRBD2 may fit D (5 bases each). The CDR3 covers 14 residues. The V gene's germline CDR1 is SGHDT and CDR2 YYEEEE. The V and J ends lost 7 bases and 1 base respectively, with 11 bases between them.

V gene TRBV18 combines with J gene TRBJ1-5; D unclear. Germline V lookup: CDR1 KGHSH, CDR2 LQKENI. Trimming stripped 8 bases from V and 3 bases from J, with 14 bases between. The CDR3 has 14 amino acids. The CDR3 nucleotides read TGTGCCAGCAGTTACTCCCCCTCCAATCAGCCCCAGCATTTT. It yields the protein CASSYSPSNQPQHF.

Here the CDR3 reads CATSRELGRGNQPQHF. In nucleotides, the CDR3 is TGTGCCACCAGCAGAGAACTGGGACGGGGCAATCAGCCCCAGCATTTT. The chain employs TRBV15 and TRBJ1-5; D is possibly TRBD1 (5 bases). Germline assignment: CDR1 LNHNV and CDR2 YYDKDF (reference sequence). This CDR3 has 16 residues. Trimming took off 0 bases at V and 2 bases at J, with 11 bases between the two ends.

This chain joins TRBV13 and TRBJ1-1; possibly TRBD1 for D (6 bases). Germline V gene lookup returns CDR1 PRHDT and CDR2 FYEKMQ (reference sequence). V shed 5 bases and J shed 5 bases, with 21 bases lying between them. The CDR3 runs 16 residues. CDR3 residues: CASSPVSGGQETEAFF. The CDR3 DNA reads TGTGCCAGCAGCCCTGTCTCGGGGGGGCAGGAAACTGAAGCTTTCTTT.

This clonotype came up a few times. V usage is TRBV5-1 and J usage is TRBJ2-7; 8 nucleotides line up with TRBD2. This CDR3 is built from 15 residues. With V trimmed by 4 bases and J by 7 bases, 13 bases remained unmatched. From germline, CDR1 is SGHRS and CDR2 YFSETQ. Here the CDR3 DNA reads TGCGCCAGCAGCGATAGGGGACTAGTGATCGGAGAGCAGTACTTC. Protein sequence: CASSDRGLVIGEQYF.

This rearrangement joins TRBV28 to TRBJ1-5; D is unclear. CDR3 length: 14 residues. Germline V CDR1 and CDR2: MDHEN, SYDVKM. The V and J ends lost 3 bases and 6 bases respectively, with 12 bases between them. In DNA form, the CDR3 reads TGTGCCAGCAGTTTTAGCAGCTCAACTCAGCCCCAGCATTTT. It codes for CASSFSSSTQPQHF.

CDR3 protein: CSVAHRGEKLFF. The CDR3 DNA reads TGCAGCGTTGCCCACAGGGGGGAAAAACTGTTTTTT. The chain combines TRBV29-1 with TRBJ1-4; TRBD1 aligns across 8 bases. The V segment lost 4 bases and the J segment 8 bases; nucleotides outside the gene matches: 3. Germline V gene data show CDR1 as SQVTM and CDR2 as ANQGSEA. This CDR3 has 12 amino acids.